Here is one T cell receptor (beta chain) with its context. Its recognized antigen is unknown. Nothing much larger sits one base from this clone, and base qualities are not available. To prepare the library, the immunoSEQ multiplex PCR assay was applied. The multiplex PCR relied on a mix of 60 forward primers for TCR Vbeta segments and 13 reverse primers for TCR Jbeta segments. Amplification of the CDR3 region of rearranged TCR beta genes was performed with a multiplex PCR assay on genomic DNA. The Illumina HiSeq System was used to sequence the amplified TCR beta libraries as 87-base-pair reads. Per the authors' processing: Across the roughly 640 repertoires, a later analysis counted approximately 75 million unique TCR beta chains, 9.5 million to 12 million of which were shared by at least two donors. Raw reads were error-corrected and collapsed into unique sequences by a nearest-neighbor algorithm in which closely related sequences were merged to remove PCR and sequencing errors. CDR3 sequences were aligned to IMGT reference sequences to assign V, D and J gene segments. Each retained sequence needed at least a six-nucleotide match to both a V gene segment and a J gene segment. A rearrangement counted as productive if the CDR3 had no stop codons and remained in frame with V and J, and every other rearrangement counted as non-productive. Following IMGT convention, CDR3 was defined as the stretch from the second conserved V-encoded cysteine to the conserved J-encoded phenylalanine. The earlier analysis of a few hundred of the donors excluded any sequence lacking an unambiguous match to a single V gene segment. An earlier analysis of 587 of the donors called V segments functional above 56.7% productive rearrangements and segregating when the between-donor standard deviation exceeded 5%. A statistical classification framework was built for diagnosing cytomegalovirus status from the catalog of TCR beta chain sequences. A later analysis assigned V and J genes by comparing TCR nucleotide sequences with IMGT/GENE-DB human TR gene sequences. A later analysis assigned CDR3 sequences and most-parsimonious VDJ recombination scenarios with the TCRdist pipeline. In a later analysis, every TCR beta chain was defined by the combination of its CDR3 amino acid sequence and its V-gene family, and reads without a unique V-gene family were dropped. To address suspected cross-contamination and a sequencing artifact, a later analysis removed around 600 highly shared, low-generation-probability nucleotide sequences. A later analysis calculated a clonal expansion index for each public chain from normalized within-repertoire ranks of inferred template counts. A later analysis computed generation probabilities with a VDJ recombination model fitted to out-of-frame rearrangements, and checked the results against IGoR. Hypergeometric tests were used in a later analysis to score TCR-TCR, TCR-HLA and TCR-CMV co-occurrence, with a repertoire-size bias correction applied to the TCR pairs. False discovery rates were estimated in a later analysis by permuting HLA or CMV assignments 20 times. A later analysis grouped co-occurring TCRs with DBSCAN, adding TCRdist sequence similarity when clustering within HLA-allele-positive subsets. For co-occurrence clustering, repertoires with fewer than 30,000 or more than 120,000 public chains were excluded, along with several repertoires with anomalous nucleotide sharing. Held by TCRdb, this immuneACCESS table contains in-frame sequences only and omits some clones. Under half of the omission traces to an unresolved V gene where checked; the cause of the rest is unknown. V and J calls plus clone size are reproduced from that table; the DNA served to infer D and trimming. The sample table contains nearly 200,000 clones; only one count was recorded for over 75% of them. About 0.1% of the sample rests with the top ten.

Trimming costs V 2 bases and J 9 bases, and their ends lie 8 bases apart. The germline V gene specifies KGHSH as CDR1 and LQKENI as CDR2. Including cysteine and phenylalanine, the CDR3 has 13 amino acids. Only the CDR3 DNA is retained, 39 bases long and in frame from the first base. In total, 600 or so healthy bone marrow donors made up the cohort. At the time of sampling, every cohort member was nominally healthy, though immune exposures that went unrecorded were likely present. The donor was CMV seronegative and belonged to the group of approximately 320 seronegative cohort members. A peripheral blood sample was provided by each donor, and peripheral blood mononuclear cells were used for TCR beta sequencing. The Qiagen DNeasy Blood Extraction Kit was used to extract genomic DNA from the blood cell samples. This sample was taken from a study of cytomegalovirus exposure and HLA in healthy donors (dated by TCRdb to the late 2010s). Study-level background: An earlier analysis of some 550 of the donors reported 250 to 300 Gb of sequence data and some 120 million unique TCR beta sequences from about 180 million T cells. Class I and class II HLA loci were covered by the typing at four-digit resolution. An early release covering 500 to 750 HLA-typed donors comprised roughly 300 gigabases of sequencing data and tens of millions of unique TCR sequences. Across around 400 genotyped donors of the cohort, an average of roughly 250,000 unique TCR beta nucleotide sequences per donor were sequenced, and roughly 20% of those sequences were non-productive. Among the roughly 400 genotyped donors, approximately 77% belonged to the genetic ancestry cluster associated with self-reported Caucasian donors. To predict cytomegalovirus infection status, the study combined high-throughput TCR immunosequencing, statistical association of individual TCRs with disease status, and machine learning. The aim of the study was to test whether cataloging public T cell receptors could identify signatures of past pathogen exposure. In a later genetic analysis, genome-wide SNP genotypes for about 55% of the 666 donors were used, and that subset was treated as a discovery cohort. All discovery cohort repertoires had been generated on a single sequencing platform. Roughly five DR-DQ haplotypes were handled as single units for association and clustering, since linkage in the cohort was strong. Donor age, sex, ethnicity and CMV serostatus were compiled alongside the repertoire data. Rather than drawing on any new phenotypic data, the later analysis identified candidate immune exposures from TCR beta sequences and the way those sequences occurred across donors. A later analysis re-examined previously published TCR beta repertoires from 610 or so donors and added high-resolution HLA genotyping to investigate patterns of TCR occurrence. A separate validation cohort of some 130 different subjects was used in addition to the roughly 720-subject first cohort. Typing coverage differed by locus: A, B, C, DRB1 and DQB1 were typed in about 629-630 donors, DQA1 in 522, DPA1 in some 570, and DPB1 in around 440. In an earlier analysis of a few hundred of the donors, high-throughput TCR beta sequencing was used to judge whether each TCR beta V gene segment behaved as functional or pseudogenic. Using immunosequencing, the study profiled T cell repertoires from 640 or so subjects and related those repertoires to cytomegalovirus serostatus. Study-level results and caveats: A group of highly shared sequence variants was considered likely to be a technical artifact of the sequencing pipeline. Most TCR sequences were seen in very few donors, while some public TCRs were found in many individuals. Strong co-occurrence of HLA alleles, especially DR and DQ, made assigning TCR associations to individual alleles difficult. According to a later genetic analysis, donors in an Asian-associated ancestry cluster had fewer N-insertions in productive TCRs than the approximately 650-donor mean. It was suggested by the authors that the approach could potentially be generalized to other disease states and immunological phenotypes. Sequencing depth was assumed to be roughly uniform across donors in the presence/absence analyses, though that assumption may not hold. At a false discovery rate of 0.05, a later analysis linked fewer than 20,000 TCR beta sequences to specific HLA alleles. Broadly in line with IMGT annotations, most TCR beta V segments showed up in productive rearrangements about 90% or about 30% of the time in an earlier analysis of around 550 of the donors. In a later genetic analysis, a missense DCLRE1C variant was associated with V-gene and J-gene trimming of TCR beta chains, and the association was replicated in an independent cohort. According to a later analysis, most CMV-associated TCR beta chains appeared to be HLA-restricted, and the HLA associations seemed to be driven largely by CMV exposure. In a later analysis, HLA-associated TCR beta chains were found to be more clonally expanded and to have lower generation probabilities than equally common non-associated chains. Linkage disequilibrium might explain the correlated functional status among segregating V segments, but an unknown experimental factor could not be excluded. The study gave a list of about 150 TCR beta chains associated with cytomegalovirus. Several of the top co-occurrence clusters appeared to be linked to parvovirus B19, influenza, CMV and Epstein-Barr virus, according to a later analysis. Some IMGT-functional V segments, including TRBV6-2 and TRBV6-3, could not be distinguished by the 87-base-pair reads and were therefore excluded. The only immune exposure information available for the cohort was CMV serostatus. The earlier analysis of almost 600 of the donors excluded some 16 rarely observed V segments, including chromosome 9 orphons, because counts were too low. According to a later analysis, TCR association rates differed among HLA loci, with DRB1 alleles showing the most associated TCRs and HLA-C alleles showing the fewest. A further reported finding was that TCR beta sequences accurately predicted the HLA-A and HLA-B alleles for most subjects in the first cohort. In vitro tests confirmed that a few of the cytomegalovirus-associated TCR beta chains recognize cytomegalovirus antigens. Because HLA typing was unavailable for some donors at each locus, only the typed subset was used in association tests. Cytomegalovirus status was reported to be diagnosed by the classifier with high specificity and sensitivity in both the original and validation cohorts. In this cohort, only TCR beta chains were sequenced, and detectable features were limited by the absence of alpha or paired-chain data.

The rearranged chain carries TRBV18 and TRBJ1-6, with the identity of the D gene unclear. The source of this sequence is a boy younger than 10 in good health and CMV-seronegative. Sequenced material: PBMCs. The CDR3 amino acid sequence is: CASSPGQGSPLHF. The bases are TGTGCCAGCTCACCAGGGCAAGGTTCACCCCTCCACTTT.